This TCR beta chain appears in the sequencing data of a study of control samples from healthy donors and cancer patients. Sequenced by immunoSEQ multiplex PCR; TCRdb stores in-frame clones only, minus some. The sample contains 70,000 or so clones, over 85% of which appear only once. The V end was cut by 4 bases, the J end by 3 bases, with 13 bases between. Germline V gene data show CDR1 as MNHEY and CDR2 as SVGAGI. This CDR3 has 15 residues. This chain joins TRBV6-5 and TRBJ1-5; tentative D call: TRBD1 (5 bases). This TCR was recovered from a man aged 55-75 years with lung cancer. The sequenced sample was PBMCs. DNA for the CDR3: TGTGCCAGCAGTTTCTCGGACACACCCAATCAGCCCCAGCATTTT. Protein sequence: CASSFSDTPNQPQHF.